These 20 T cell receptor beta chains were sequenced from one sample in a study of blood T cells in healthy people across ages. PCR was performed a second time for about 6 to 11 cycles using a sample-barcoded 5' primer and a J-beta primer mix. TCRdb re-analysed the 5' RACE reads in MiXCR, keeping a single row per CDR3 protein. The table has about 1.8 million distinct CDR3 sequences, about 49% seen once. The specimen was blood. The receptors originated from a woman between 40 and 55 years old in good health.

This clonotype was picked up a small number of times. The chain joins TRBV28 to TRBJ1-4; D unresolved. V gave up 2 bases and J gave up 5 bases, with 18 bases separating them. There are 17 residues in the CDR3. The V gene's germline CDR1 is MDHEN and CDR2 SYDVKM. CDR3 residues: CASSLRQPAFLNEKLFF. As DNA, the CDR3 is TGTGCCAGCAGTTTACGGCAGCCCGCCTTCCTGAATGAAAAACTGTTTTTT.

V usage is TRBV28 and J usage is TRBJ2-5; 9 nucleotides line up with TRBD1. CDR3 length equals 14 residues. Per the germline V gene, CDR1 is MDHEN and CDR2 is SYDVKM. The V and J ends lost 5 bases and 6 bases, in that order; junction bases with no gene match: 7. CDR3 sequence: CASSVTGGLKTQYF. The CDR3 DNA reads TGTGCCAGCAGTGTAACAGGGGGCCTGAAGACCCAGTACTTC.

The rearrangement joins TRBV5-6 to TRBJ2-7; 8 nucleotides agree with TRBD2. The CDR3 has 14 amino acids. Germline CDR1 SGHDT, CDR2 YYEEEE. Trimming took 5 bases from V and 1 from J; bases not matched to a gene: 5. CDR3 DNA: TGTGCCAGCAGAATGAGCGGGGGTTCCTACGAGCAGTACTTC. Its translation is CASRMSGGSYEQYF. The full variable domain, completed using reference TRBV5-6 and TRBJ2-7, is DAGVTQSPTHLIKTRGQQVTLRCSPKSGHDTVSWYQQALGQGPQFIFQYYEEEERQRGNFPDRFSGHQFPNYSSELNVNALLLGDSALYLCASRMSGGSYEQYFGPGTRLTVT.

The DNA of the CDR3 is TGTGCCAGCAGCTTAGGGGGACTAGCGGGGGCACACCAAGAGACCCAGTACTTC. It specifies CASSLGGLAGAHQETQYF. The chain joins TRBV7-2 to TRBJ2-5, with 14 positions matching TRBD2. The CDR3 runs to 18 residues. The germline CDR1 and CDR2 sequences are SGHTA and FQGNSA. Trimming cost V 1 base and J 0 bases; bases outside gene matches: 4. Drawing the rest from reference TRBV7-2 and TRBJ2-5, the complete variable domain is GAGVSQSPSNKVTEKGKDVELRCDPISGHTALYWYRQSLGQGLEFLIYFQGNSAPDKSGLPSDRFSAERTGGSVSTLTIQRTQQEDSAVYLCASSLGGLAGAHQETQYFGPGTRLLVL.

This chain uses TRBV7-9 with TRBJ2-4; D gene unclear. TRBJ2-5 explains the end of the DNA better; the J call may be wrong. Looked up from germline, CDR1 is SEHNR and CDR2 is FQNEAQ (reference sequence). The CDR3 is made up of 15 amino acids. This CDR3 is CASSLVVDFQETQYF. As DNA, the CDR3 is TGTGCCAGCAGCTTAGTTGTAGACTTCCAAGAGACCCAGTACTTC.

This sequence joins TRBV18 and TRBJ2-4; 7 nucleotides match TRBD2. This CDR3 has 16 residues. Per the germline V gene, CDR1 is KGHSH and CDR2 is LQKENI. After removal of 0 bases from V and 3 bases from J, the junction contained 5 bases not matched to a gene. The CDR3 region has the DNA TGTGCCAGCTCACCACCGGAGCGGGGCTACAAAAACATTCAGTACTTC. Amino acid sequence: CASSPPERGYKNIQYF.

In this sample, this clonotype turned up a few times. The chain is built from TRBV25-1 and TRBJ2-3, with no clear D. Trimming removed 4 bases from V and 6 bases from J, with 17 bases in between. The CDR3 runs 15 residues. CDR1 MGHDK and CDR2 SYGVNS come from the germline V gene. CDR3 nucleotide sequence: TGTGCCAGCAGTGGTGGCTTCCCCTTGAAGGATACGCAGTATTTT. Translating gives CASSGGFPLKDTQYF.

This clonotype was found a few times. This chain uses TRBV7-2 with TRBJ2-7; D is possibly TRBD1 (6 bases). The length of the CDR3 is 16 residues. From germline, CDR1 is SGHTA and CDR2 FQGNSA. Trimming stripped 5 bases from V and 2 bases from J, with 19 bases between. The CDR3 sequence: CASSLIPGQGPYEQYF. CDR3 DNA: TGTGCCAGCAGCCTTATTCCGGGACAAGGGCCCTACGAGCAGTACTTC.

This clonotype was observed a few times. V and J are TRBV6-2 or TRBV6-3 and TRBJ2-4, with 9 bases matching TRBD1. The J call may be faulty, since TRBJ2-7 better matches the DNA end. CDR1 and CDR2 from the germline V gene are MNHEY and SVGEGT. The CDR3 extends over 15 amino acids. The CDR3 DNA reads TGTGCCAGCAGTCTTTCACAGGGGGCGAGTCACGAGCAGTACTTC. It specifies CASSLSQGASHEQYF.

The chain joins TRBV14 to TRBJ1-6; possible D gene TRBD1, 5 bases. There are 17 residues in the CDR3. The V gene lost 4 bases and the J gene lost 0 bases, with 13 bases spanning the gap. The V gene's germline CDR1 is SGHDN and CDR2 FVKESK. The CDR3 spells CASSRQPRSSYNSPLHF. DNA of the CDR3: TGTGCCAGCAGCCGACAGCCCAGGAGCTCCTATAATTCACCCCTCCACTTT.

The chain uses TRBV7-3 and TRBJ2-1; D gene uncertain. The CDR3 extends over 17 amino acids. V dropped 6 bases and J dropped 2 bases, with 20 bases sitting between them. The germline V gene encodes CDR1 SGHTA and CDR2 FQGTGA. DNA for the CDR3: TGTGCCAGCAGTCGCCATCAAGCCGTATCACCCTACAATGAGCAGTTCTTC. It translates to CASSRHQAVSPYNEQFF.

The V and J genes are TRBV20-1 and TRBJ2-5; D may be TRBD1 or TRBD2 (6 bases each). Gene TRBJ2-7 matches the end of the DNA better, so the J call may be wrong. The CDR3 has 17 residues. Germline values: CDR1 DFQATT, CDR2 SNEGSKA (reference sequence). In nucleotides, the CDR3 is TGCAGTGCTAGAGCGATACGAAGGGGGGCCTCTGTCTACGAGCAGTACTTC. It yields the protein CSARAIRRGASVYEQYF.

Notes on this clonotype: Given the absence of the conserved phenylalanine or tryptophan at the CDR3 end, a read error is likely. CDR3 coding DNA: TGTGCCAGCAGCTTGGAGACAGATACGCAGTATCTT. Residues: CASSLETDTQYL. The chain carries TRBV7-9 and TRBJ2-3, with no clear D. Trimming removed 3 bases at V and 3 bases at J, with 4 bases between. Germline CDR1 SEHNR, CDR2 FQNEAQ (reference sequence). The CDR3 consists of 12 residues.

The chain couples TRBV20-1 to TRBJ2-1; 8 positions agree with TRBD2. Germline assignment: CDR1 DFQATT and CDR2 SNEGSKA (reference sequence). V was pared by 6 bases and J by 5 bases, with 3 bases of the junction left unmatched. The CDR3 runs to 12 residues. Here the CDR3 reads CSALRGDNEQFF. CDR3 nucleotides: TGCAGTGCCCTGCGGGGGGACAATGAGCAGTTCTTC.

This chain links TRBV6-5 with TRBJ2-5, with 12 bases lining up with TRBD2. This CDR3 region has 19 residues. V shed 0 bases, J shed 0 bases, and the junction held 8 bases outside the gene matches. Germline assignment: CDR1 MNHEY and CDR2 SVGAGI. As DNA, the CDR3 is TGTGCCAGCAGTTACTCGGCGTTCTGGACTAGCGGGGACCAAGAGACCCAGTACTTC. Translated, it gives CASSYSAFWTSGDQETQYF.

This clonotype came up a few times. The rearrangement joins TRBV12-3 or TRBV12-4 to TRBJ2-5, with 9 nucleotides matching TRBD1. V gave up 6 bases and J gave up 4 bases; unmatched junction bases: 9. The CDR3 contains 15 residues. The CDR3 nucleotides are TGTGCCAGCAGCCCGGACAGGGGATGGAGAGAGACCCAGTACTTC. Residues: CASSPDRGWRETQYF.

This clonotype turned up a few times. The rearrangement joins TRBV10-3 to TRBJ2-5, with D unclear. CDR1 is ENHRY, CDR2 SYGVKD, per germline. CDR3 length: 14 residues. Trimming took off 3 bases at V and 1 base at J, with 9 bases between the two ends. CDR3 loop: CAISEGRAQETQYF. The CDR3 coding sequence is TGTGCCATCAGTGAAGGACGGGCCCAAGAGACCCAGTACTTC.

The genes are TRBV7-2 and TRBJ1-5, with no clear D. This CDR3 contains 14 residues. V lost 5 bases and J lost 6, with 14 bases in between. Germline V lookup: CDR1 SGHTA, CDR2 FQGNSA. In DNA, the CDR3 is TGTGCCAGCAGCCCCCCTCCGAACGGTCAGCCCCAGCATTTT. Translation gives CASSPPPNGQPQHF.

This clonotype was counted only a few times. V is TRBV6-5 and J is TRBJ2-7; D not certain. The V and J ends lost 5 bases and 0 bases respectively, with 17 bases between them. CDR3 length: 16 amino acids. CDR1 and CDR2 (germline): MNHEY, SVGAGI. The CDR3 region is CASSNRPTANSYEQYF. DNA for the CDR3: TGTGCCAGCAGTAACCGACCGACGGCCAACTCCTACGAGCAGTACTTC.

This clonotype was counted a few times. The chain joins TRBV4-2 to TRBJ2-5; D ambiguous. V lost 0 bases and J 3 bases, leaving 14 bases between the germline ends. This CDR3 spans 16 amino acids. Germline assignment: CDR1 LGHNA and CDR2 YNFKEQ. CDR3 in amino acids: CASSQEADRLEETQYF. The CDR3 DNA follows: TGTGCCAGCAGCCAAGAGGCTGATAGACTGGAAGAGACCCAGTACTTC.